The clone carrying this TCR beta chain was observed a handful of times. What it binds is not known. The data are from a study of T cells in Graves' hyperthyroidism and ophthalmopathy. Patients aged 18 to 65 had newly diagnosed hyperthyroidism lasting under 2 months. RNA transcripts gave rise to amplified TCR beta CDR3 regions. First-round RT-PCR with HTBI primers amplified the TCR CDR3 region. TCRdb independently ran MiXCR on the multiplex PCR reads; one entry per CDR3 protein. The sample has some 760,000 distinct CDR3 sequences, about 15% seen once. Germline lookup yields CDR1 MNHNS and CDR2 SASEGT. CDR3 length equals 14 residues. V gave up 6 bases and J gave up 4 bases; unmatched junction bases: 7. General study findings and limits: It was a median around 6 months before onset that the model predicted ophthalmopathy.

J is TRBJ2-5 and V is TRBV6-1, with 8 bases fitting TRBD2. Material: blood. This clonotype originated in a woman aged 18-29 years with Graves' hyperthyroidism. The CDR3 sequence is CASSHREGRETQYF. The CDR3 DNA follows: TGTGCCAGCAGCCACCGGGAGGGTAGAGAGACCCAGTACTTC.